This TCR beta chain emerged from a study of T cells in Graves' hyperthyroidism and ophthalmopathy. Between the trimmed V and J ends, which lost 6 bases and 2 bases, there was a span of 15 bases. In germline, CDR1 is MNHNS, CDR2 SASEGT. The CDR3 extends over 15 amino acids. Exclusion followed for patients with uncontrolled infection, other autoimmune disease, pregnancy or lactation. Amplified TCR beta CDR3 regions came from RNA transcripts. A set of HTBI primers served as the primers for a first-round RT-PCR of the TCR CDR3. MiXCR, applied by TCRdb to the multiplex PCR reads, yields one record per CDR3 protein. Among approximately 400,000 distinct CDR3 sequences, approximately 15% were seen once, and the ten largest hold around 10%. This clonotype has ten or more counts.

Sequencing used blood. The V and J genes are TRBV6-1 and TRBJ2-3, with D possibly being TRBD1 (5 bases). The TCR sequence derives from a woman between 55 and 75 years old with Graves' hyperthyroidism. The CDR3 region is CASSDPTESTDTQYF. In nucleotides, the CDR3 is TGTGCCAGCAGCGACCCGACAGAATCCACAGATACGCAGTATTTT.